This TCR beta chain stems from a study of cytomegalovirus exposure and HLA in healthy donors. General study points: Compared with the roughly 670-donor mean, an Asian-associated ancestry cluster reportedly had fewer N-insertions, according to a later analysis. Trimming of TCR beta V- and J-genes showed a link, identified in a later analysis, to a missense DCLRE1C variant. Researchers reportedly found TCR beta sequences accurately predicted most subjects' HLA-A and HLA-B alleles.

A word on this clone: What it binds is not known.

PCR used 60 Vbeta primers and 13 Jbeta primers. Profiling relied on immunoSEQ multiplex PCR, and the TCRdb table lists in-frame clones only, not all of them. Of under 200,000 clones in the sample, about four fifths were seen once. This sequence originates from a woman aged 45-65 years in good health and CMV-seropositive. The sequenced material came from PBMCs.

The CDR3 spells CAWSAGTGDQETQYF. CDR3 bases: TGTGCCTGGAGCGCCGGGACAGGGGACCAAGAGACCCAGTACTTC. V is TRBV30 and J is TRBJ2-5; TRBD1 matches 10 bases. This CDR3 region has 15 residues. The germline gives CDR1 GTSNPN, CDR2 SVGIG (reference sequence). V shed 3 bases and J 0 bases; nucleotides not matched to a gene: 4.